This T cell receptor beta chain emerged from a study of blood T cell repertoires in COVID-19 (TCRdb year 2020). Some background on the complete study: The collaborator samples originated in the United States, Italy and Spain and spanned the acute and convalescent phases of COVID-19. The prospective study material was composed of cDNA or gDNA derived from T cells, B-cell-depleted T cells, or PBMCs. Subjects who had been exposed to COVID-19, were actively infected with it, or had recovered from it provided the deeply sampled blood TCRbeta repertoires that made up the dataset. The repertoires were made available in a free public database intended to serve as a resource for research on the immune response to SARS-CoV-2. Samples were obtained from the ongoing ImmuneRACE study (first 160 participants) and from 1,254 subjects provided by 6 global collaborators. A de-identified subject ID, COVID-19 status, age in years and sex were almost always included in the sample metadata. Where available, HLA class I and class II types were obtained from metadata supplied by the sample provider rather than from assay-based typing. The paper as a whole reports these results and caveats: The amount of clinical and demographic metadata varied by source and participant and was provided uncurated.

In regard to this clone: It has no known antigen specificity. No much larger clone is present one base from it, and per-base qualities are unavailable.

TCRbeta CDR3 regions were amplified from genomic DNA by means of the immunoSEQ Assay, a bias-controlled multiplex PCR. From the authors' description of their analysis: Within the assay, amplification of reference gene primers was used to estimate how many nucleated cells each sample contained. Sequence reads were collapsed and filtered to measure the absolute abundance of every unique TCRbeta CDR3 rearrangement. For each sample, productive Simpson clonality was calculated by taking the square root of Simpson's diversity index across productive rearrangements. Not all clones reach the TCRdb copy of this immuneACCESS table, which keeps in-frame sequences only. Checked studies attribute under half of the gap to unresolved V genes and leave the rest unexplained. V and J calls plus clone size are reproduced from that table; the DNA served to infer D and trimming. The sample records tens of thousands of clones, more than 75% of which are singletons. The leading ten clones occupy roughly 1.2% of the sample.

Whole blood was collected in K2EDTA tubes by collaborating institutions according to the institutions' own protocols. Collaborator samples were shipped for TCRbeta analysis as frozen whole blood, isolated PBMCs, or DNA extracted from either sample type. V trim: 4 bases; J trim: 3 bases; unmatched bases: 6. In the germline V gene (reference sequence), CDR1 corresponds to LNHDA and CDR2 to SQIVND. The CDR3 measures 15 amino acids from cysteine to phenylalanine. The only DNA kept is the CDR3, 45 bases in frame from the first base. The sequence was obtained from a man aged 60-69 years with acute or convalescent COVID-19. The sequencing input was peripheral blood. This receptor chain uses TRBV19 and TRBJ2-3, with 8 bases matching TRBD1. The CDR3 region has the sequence CASSTGQVGTDTQYF. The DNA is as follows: TGTGCCAGTAGTACGGGACAGGTTGGGACAGATACGCAGTATTTT.